Listed here is a single T cell receptor (beta chain). This specimen belongs to a study of technical replicates of blood from several donors. Profiled with immunoSEQ multiplex PCR; TCRdb holds only in-frame clones, not every one. This table holds roughly 14,000 clones, about four fifths found once. CDR3 length: 13 residues. Trimming left V 3 bases short and J 7 bases short, with 9 bases between. CDR1 is LGHNT, CDR2 FRNRAP, per germline. The specimen sequenced was PBMCs. This sequence was found in a human donor in good health. The V call is TRBV12-5, the J call TRBJ1-4; no reliable D call. The CDR3 spells CASGLGVGEKLFF. The CDR3 DNA reads as TGTGCTAGTGGTTTAGGAGTTGGTGAAAAACTGTTTTTT.